One and the same sample provided the 19 T cell receptor beta chains below, sequenced in a study of T cells in Graves' hyperthyroidism and ophthalmopathy. RNA transcripts served as the template for amplifying TCR beta CDR3 regions. Using the HTBI primer set, a first-round RT-PCR was run on the TCR CDR3. TCRdb fed the multiplex PCR reads into MiXCR, producing one record per CDR3 protein. The sample contains around 600,000 distinct CDR3 sequences, approximately 15% of which appear only once. The specimen sequenced was blood. These receptors were taken from a woman between 40 and 50 years old with Graves' ophthalmopathy.

This clonotype has a count of ten or more. V and J are TRBV5-1 and TRBJ1-1; the match to TRBD1 covers 7 bases. Trimming at V came to 4 bases and at J to 5 bases, leaving 11 bases not matched to a gene. The CDR3 runs 15 residues. Per the germline V gene, CDR1 is SGHRS and CDR2 is YFSETQ. The CDR3: CASSPWTGVGTEAFF. DNA of the CDR3: TGCGCCAGCAGCCCATGGACAGGAGTCGGAACTGAAGCTTTCTTT.

In its sample, this clonotype was seen many times. The V call is TRBV7-2, the J call TRBJ1-1; D may be TRBD1 (5 bases). Germline V gene data show CDR1 as SGHTA and CDR2 as FQGNSA. The CDR3 has 17 residues. V lost 0 bases and J 1 base, leaving 15 bases between the germline ends. The CDR3 protein is CASSLAGGVRANTEAFF. The CDR3 DNA reads as TGTGCCAGCAGCTTAGCTGGGGGAGTAAGGGCGAACACTGAAGCTTTCTTT.

This clonotype was counted at least ten times. This sequence joins TRBV6-2 or TRBV6-3 and TRBJ2-5; D uncertain. Germline V lookup: CDR1 MNHEY, CDR2 SVGEGT. Deletions cut 3 bases from V and 3 bases from J, with 11 bases between. This CDR3 has 14 residues. In DNA, the CDR3 is TGTGCCAGCAGTTATTCGGACGGAAAAGAGACCCAGTACTTC. Protein product: CASSYSDGKETQYF.

The CDR3 sequence is CASRLAGVEQYF. Written as DNA, the CDR3 is TGTGCCAGCAGACTAGCGGGAGTCGAGCAGTACTTC. The chain couples TRBV2 to TRBJ2-7; 11 bases map to TRBD2. After removal of 6 bases from V and 6 bases from J, the junction contained 1 base not matched to a gene. The CDR3 is 12 residues long. Germline-derived CDR1 and CDR2 are SNHLY and FYNNEI.

V and J are TRBV19 and TRBJ2-3; 7 bases are a match to TRBD2. V lost 3 bases, J lost 1 base, and 13 bases stayed unmatched. Germline values: CDR1 LNHDA, CDR2 SQIVND (reference sequence). CDR3 size: 18 residues. In DNA, the CDR3 is TGTGCCAGTAGTATGGCTGGCGGTGGACGGGGGGGCACAGATACGCAGTATTTT. This sequence encodes CASSMAGGGRGGTDTQYF.

This clonotype was seen many times. The chain has TRBV18 and TRBJ2-1; D is possibly TRBD2 (5 bases). The CDR3 contains 17 residues. The germline CDR1 and CDR2 sequences are KGHSH and LQKENI. Trimming took off 0 bases at V and 0 bases at J, with 12 bases between the two ends. CDR3 DNA: TGTGCCAGCTCACCACCCATTAGCGTAAGCTCCTACAATGAGCAGTTCTTC. It encodes CASSPPISVSSYNEQFF.

V usage is TRBV3-1 and J usage is TRBJ1-3; D unresolved. The V gene's germline CDR1 is LGHDT and CDR2 YNNKEL (reference sequence). V was trimmed by 4 bases and J by 4 bases, leaving 11 bases between them. The CDR3 length is 14 residues. Here the CDR3 DNA reads TGTGCCAGCAGCCCTTGGGAATCCGGAAACACCATATATTTT. It yields the protein CASSPWESGNTIYF.

The rearrangement uses TRBV4-1 and TRBJ1-2, with D maybe TRBD1 (5 bases). Trimming took 0 bases from V and 2 from J, leaving 10 bases between them. The CDR3 sequence is 15 residues long. Per germline, CDR1 MGHRA and CDR2 YSYEKL. The CDR3 sequence is CASSQERTPNYGYTF. The CDR3 bases are TGCGCCAGCAGCCAAGAAAGGACACCGAACTATGGCTACACCTTC.

The V gene is TRBV20-1, the J gene TRBJ2-6; TRBD2 aligns across 7 bases. The trim removed 5 bases at V and 0 bases at J, leaving 10 bases unmatched. CDR3 size: 17 residues. CDR1 is DFQATT, CDR2 SNEGSKA, per germline (reference sequence). This CDR3 reads CSAPRTSAASGANVLTF. CDR3 DNA sequence: TGCAGTGCTCCCCGAACTAGCGCCGCCTCTGGGGCCAACGTCCTGACTTTC.

This clonotype was detected many times. The chain joins TRBV11-2 to TRBJ2-7, with D possibly called TRBD1 or TRBD2 (5 bases each). V gave up 4 bases and J gave up 5 bases, with 12 bases separating them. This CDR3 spans 13 amino acids. The germline V gene encodes CDR1 SGHAT and CDR2 FQNNGV. CDR3 bases: TGTGCCAGCAGCTGGGACGTCCGGGACGAGCAGTACTTC. This codes for CASSWDVRDEQYF.

This clonotype was seen at least ten times. The J gene is TRBJ2-3, the V gene TRBV20-1; 7 bases align to TRBD1. The J segment lost 1 base and the V segment lost 0 bases, leaving 4 bases of the junction unmatched. Germline V gives CDR1 DFQATT, CDR2 SNEGSKA (reference sequence). This CDR3 region has 15 residues. The CDR3 nucleotides read TGCAGTGCTAGAGATTTCGACAGGGGCACAGATACGCAGTATTTT. Its translation is CSARDFDRGTDTQYF.

This clonotype was found many times. The V and J genes are TRBV6-1 and TRBJ2-7; 10 bases are a match to TRBD2. Trimming cost V 6 bases and J 1 base; bases outside gene matches: 9. The CDR3 has 16 amino acids. Looked up from germline, CDR1 is MNHNS and CDR2 is SASEGT. The CDR3 DNA reads TGTGCCAGCAGGCATAATCTAGCGGGGGCATCCTACGAGCAGTACTTC. Translated, it gives CASRHNLAGASYEQYF.

The chain uses TRBV5-6 and TRBJ2-3; TRBD2 matches at 11 bases. Germline lookup yields CDR1 SGHDT and CDR2 YYEEEE. The V segment lost 0 bases and the J segment 2 bases; nucleotides outside the gene matches: 8. The CDR3 has 18 residues. CDR3: CASSLVGLAGGPTDTQYF. As DNA, the CDR3 is TGTGCCAGCAGCTTGGTGGGGCTAGCGGGGGGCCCCACAGATACGCAGTATTTT.

This clonotype was found many times. This rearrangement joins TRBV9 to TRBJ2-1; D might be TRBD2 (5 bases). Between the trimmed V and J ends, which lost 7 bases and 8 bases, there was a span of 16 bases. CDR3 length: 13 amino acids. CDR1 is SGDLS and CDR2 is YYNGEE in the germline V gene. CDR3 region: CASSPEVAHEQFF. The CDR3 DNA reads TGTGCCAGCTCCCCGGAGGTAGCCCATGAGCAGTTCTTC.

This clonotype was counted ten times or more. The chain links TRBV11-2 to TRBJ2-3; TRBD2 might be the D (6 bases). Looked up from germline, CDR1 is SGHAT and CDR2 is FQNNGV. CDR3 length: 17 amino acids. Deletions cut 2 bases from V and 4 bases from J, with 19 bases between. CDR3 region: CASSLNFGGFEADTQYF. CDR3 sequence (DNA): TGTGCCAGCAGCTTAAACTTCGGAGGGTTCGAGGCAGATACGCAGTATTTT.

The V gene is TRBV30, the J gene TRBJ2-2; 13 bases are shared with TRBD2. V gave up 2 bases and J gave up 8 bases; unmatched junction bases: 2. Germline lookup yields CDR1 GTSNPN and CDR2 SVGIG (reference sequence). This CDR3 has 14 residues. The CDR3 spells CAWSTSGRAGELFF. The DNA of the CDR3 is TGTGCCTGGAGTACTAGCGGGAGGGCGGGGGAGCTGTTTTTT.

At least ten counts were recorded for this clonotype. CDR3 sequence reads: CSARESTLGEQYF. The CDR3 DNA reads as TGCAGTGCTAGGGAAAGTACCCTTGGGGAGCAGTACTTC. V gene TRBV20-1 combines with J gene TRBJ2-7; unclear D gene. The CDR3 covers 13 residues. The germline V and J ends were trimmed by 3 bases and 7 bases, with 16 bases remaining between them. Germline CDR1 DFQATT, CDR2 SNEGSKA (reference sequence).

This clonotype has ten or more counts. The chain combines TRBV6-1 with TRBJ2-7, with a weak D call TRBD1 (5 bases). CDR3 length equals 13 residues. Per germline, CDR1 MNHNS and CDR2 SASEGT. Trimming left V 10 bases short and J 0 bases short, with 13 bases between. The CDR3 DNA sequence: TGTGCCAACCAGGGCCGAAGCTCCTACGAGCAGTACTTC. Encoded protein: CANQGRSSYEQYF.

In regard to this clonotype: A much bigger clone sits one base away, suggesting this may be a read error. The chain joins TRBV10-3 to TRBJ1-5, with 8 positions matching TRBD1. Germline CDR1 reads ENHRY; CDR2 reads SYGVKD. The V segment lost 0 bases and the J segment 5 bases; nucleotides outside the gene matches: 3. The length of the CDR3 is 15 residues. DNA for the CDR3: TGTGCCATCAGTGAGTCCGGACAGGGCGATCAGCCCCAGCATTTT. Its translation is CAISESGQGDQPQHF.